This paragraph reports one T cell receptor (beta chain). Its antigen is still unknown. A 5'RACE template switching approach incorporating UMIs was used to make TCR beta cDNA. Reanalyzing the 5' RACE reads, TCRdb keeps one entry per CDR3 protein, without DNA. This sample's table reports 550,000 to 600,000 distinct CDR3 sequences. This record comes from a study of T cells expressing NK-cell markers. Study in general: Investigators obtained TCR beta repertoires from sorted CD3+CD56+NKG2C+, CD3+CD56+NKG2C- and CD3+CD56-NKG2C+ T cells. Of eight sequenced donors, seven were HCMV-seropositive and one HCMV-seronegative.

Overall study results and limits: The leading position in the CD3+CD56-NKG2C+ fraction of a few donors also went to these clonotypes.

Germline CDR1 SGHTA, CDR2 FQGNSA. The CDR3 loop spans 16 amino acids. Sequencing was performed on blood T cells: a sorted CD56 or NKG2C T cell subset, CD4+ or CD8+ T cells, or bulk PBMC T cells (not recorded which). The chain carries TRBV7-2 and TRBJ1-5; TCRdb's D call of TRBD1 is untestable without DNA. The sequence came from a man between 18 and 29 years old in good health. CDR3 loop: CASSLSSGFSNQPQHF.